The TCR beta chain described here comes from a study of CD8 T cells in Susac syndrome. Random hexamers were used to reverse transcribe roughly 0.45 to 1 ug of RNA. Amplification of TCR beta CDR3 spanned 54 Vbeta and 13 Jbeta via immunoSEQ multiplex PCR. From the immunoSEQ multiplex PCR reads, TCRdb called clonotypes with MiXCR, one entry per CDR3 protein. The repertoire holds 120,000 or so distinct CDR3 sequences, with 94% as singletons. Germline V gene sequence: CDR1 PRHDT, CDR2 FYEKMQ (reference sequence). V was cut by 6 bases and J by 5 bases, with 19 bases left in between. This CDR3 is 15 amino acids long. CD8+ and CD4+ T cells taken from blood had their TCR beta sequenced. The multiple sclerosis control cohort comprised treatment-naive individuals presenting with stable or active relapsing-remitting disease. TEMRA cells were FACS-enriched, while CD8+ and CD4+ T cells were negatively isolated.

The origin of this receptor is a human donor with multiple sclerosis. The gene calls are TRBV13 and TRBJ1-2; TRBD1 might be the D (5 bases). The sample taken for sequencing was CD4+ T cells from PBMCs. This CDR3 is CASSPLAKGVYGYTF. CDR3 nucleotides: TGTGCCAGCAGTCCATTGGCCAAAGGGGTGTATGGCTACACCTTC.